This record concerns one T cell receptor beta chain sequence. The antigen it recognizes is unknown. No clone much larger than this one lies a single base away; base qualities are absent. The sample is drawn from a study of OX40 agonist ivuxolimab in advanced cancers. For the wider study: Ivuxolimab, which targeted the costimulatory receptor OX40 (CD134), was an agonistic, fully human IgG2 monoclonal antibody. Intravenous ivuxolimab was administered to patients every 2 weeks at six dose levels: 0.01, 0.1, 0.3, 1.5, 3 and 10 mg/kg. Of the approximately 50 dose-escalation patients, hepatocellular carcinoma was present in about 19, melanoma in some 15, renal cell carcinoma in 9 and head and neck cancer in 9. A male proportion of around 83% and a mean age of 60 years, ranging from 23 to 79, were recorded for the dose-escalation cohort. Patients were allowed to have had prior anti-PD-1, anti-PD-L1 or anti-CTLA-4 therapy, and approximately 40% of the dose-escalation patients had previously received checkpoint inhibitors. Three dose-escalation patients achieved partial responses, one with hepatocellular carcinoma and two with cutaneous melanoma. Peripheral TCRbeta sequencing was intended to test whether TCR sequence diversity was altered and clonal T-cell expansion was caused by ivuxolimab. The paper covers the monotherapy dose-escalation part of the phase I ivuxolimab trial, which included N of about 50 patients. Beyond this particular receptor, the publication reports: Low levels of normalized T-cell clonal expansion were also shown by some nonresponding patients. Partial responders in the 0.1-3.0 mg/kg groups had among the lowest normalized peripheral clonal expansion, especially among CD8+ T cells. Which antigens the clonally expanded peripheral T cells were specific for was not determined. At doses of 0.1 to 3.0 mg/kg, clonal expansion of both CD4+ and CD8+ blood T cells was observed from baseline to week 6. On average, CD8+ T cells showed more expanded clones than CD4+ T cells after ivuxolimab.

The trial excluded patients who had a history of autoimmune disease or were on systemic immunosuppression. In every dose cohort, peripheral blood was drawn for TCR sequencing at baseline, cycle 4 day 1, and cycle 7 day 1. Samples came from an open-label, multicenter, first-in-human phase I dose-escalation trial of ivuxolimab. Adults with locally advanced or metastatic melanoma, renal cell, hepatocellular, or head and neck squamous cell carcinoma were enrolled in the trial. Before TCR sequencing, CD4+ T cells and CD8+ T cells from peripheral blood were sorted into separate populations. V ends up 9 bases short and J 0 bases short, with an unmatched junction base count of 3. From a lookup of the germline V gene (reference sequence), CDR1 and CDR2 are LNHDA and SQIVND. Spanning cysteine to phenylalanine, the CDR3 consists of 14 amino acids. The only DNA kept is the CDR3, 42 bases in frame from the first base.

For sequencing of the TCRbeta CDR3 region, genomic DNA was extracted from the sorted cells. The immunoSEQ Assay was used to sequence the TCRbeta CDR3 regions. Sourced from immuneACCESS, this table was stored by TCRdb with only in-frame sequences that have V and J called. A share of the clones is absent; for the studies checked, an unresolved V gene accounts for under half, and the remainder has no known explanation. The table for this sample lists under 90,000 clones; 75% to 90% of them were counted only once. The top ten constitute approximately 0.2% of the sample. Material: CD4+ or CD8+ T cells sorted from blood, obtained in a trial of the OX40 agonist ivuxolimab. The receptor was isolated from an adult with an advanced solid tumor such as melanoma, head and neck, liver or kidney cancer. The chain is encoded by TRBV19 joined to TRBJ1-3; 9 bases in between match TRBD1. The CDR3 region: CASKQGASGNTIYF. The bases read TGTGCCAGCAAACAGGGGGCCTCTGGAAACACCATATATTTT.